This T cell receptor beta chain emerged from a study of shared clonotypes between healthy human individuals (TCRdb year 2020). Concerning the study at large: The cohort included a few men and a couple of women between 18 and 49 years of age. For each donor, three plates each were used for CD4 naive and CD4 memory, two plates were used for CD8 naive, and one plate was used for CD8 memory. The study deeply sequenced blood TCR repertoires of five healthy adults to estimate repertoire size and the extent of clonotype sharing between individuals. Libraries were prepared and TCR repertoires were sequenced by different laboratories using diverse techniques, in order to increase sequencing depth and limit assay-specific biases. Per donor, leukapheresis produced somewhere between about 0.85 and 10 billion PBMCs.

Note on this clone: No antigen is known for it. The record has no base qualities; no much larger clone is one base away.

The donors were healthy, HIV-negative adults who had no recently reported acute infections or vaccinations. Every donor was a Caucasian adult residing in Nashville, Tennessee, USA. CD4+ T cells were enriched by magnetic negative selection; naive cells were then positively selected on CD45RA, and the negative fraction formed the memory subset. Blood was obtained by leukapheresis, after which PBMCs were separated by Ficoll-Histopaque density gradient centrifugation and cryopreserved in liquid nitrogen vapor phase. Analytical flow cytometry was used to check the purity and quantity of each magnetically sorted T cell population. Genomic DNA was isolated from each sorted fraction and quantified by UV absorbance on a Nanodrop 2000c. The investigation overall reported the following: Naive subsets generally had larger estimated clonotype richness than memory subsets. Because the study included a small number of donors, the genetic and exposure-history diversity represented was limited. Pairwise subsampling led to the expectation that sequencing depth would affect the degree of clonotype sharing among donors. Sampling was restricted to blood, and TCR repertoires in tissue are likely to differ from TCR repertoires in blood. Rarefaction of sorted-subset datasets indicated incomplete sequencing despite the large sequencing depth. Higher generation probabilities were observed for clonotypes shared by all four sorted-subset donors than for non-shared clonotypes. Roughly 5% of naive CD4, roughly 3.6% of naive CD8, around 2.3% of memory CD4, and about 0.4% of memory CD8 clonotypes were shared across several donors.

Reading from cysteine to phenylalanine, the CDR3 counts 14 amino acids. Only the CDR3 DNA stays, 42 bases, in frame from base 1. V is cut by 2 bases and J by 0 bases, and the space between the germline ends is 7 bases. Per the germline V gene, KGHSH is the CDR1 and LQKENI is the CDR2. Using the deep immunoSEQ assay, multiplex PCR amplified TCR CDR3 regions from genomic DNA. Genomic DNA extracted from each cell subset was distributed evenly over all wells of several immunoSEQ 96-well plates, and each plate served as one replicate. For sorted subsets, approximately 200 ng of genomic DNA, equivalent to some 33,000 T cell genomes, went into each replicate PCR. Purified libraries were quantified with a Qubit 3.0 fluorometer, sized on a Bioanalyzer 2100, and re-quantified with the KAPA Library Quantification kit. Every immunoSEQ 96-well plate was sequenced on a separate single-read 150-cycle Illumina NextSeq 550 flow cell. Under the source paper's analysis protocol: The immunoSEQ output contained only junctional sequences without quality scores, so filtering could not match that applied to full-length reads. To assign V/J genes and CDR3, sequences were annotated using PyIR, a Python wrapper for IgBLAST v1.9, with IMGT germline references. Reads with weak V/J assignments (E-value above 1e-6), missing CDR3, stop codons, out-of-frame junctions, or ambiguous translated residues were removed. V3J clonotypes were defined as sequences sharing the same inferred V gene, J gene, and CDR3 amino acid sequence. To compute the percentage overlap between repertoires, the number of shared unique clonotypes was divided by the size of the smaller repertoire. Richness of each repertoire was evaluated using RTK rarefaction, the Chao1 estimator, and Recon v2.1 estimates of unobserved clonotypes. Generation probabilities for all TCRbeta clonotypes obtained by the gDNA method from a handful of donors were computed using OLGA. Imported from immuneACCESS, the table was reduced by TCRdb to in-frame sequences with V and J called. These copies leave out some clones; in studies compared against another copy, an unresolved V gene accounts for under half, and the cause of the remainder is not known. V and J calls and clone size follow that table, whereas D and trimming were derived from the DNA. The sample table holds more than 1,200,000 clones, of which approximately 98.5% were seen once. The ten largest clones take up 0.36% of the sample.

The sequence came from a man between 25 and 39 years old in good health. Sequencing was done on a sample of naive CD4+ T cells sorted from blood. In the paper's terms, the cell subset or site label means: CD45RA+ positively selected. The rearranged chain carries TRBV18 and TRBJ1-1; the D gene assignment is ambiguous. The DNA is as follows: TGTGCCAGCTCACCAAAGGCTTTGAACACTGAAGCTTTCTTT. Its translation reads: CASSPKALNTEAFF.